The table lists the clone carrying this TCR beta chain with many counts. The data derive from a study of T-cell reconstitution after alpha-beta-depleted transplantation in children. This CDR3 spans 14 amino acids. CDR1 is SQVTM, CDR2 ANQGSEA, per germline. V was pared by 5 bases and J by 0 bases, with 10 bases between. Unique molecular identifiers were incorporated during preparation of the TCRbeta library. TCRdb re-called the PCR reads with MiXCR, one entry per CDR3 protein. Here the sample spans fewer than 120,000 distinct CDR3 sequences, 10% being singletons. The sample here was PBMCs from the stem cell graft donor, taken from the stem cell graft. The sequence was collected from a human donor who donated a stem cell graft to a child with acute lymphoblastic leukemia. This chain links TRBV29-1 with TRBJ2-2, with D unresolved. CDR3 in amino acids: CSVFGVSNTGELFF. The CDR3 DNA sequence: TGCAGCGTTTTTGGTGTGTCGAACACCGGGGAGCTGTTTTTT.